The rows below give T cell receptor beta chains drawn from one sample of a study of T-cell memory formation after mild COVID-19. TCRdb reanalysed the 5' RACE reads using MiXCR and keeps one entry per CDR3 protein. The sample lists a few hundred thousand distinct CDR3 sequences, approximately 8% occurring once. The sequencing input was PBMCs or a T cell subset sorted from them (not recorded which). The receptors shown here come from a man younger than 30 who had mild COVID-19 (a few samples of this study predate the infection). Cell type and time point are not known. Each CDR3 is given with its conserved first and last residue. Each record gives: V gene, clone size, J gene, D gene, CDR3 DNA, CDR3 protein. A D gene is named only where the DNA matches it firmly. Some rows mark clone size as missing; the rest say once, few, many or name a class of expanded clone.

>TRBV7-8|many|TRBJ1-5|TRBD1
TGTGCCAGCAGCATAGGACAGGGGGCAGGTCAGCCCCAGCATTTT
CASSIGQGAGQPQHF
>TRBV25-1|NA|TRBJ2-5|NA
TGTGCCAGCAGTGAATTGGCTTACCAAGAGACCCAGTACTTC
CASSELAYQETQYF
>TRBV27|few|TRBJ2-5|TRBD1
TGTGCCAGCAGTGAAACAGGGGGCCGCGAGACCCAGTACTTC
CASSETGGRETQYF
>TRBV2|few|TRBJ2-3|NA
TGTGCCAGGTTACTGGGAAATACGCAGTATTTT
CARLLGNTQYF
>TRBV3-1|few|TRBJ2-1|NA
TGTGCCAGCAGCCAAGATTTAACTTTATACAATGAGCAGTTCTTC
CASSQDLTLYNEQFF
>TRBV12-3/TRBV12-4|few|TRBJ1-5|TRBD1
TGTGCCAGCAGTTTTTCGGGACAGGGGCATCAGCCCCAGCATTTT
CASSFSGQGHQPQHF
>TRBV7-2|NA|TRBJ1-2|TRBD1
TGTGCCAGCAGCTCCGGGACAGGCAGAGTCTACACCTTC
CASSSGTGRVYTF
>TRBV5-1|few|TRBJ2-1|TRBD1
TGCGCCAGCAGCTTGCCACCGCCGGACAGGGCAAAAAGCTCCTACAATGAGCAGTTCTTC
CASSLPPPDRAKSSYNEQFF
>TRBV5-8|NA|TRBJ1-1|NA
TGTGCCAGCAGTTTTGTATCGGGGGAAGGTGAAGCTTTCTTT
CASSFVSGEGEAFF
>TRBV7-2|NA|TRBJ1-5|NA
TGTGCCAGCAGCTTAATATCGGGCGGACCTTATAGCAATCAGCCCCAGCATTTT
CASSLISGGPYSNQPQHF
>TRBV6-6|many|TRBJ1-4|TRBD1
TGTGCCAGCAGTAAAAGAGGGGACAGGGAACTGTTTTTT
CASSKRGDRELFF
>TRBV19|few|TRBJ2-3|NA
TGTGCCAGTAAAGGAGACAGGTTCACAGATACGCAGTATTTT
CASKGDRFTDTQYF
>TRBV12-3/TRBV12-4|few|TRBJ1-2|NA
TGTGCCAGTACCGTGTCGGGGGGCTATGGCTACACCTTC
CASTVSGGYGYTF
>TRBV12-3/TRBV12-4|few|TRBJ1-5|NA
TGTGCCAGCAGACAGAGCAATCAGCCCCAGCATTTT
CASRQSNQPQHF
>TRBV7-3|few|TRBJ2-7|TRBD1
TGTGCCAGCAGCCCCGGACAGGGATTCGAGCAGTACTTC
CASSPGQGFEQYF
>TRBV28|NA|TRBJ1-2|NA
TGTGCCAGCAGTTTAGTTCAGCCTAACTATGGCTACACCTTC
CASSLVQPNYGYTF
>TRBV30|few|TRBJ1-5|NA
TGTGCCTGGAGTGTACCGAGGAAAAATCAGCCCCAGCATTTT
CAWSVPRKNQPQHF
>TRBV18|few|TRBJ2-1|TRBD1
TGTGCCAGCTCACCACCGAAAGACAGGGTTGCCTACAATGAGCAGTTCTTC
CASSPPKDRVAYNEQFF
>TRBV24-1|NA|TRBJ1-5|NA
TGTGCCACCAGTGATTCAACGGGGGAACAGCCCCAGCATTTT
CATSDSTGEQPQHF
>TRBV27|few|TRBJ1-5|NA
TGTGCCAGCAGTTTATGGGTCAATCAGCCCCAGCATTTT
CASSLWVNQPQHF
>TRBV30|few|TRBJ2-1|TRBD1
TGTGCCTGGGGATTTGGGACAGGGGTCAATGAGCAGTTCTTC
CAWGFGTGVNEQFF
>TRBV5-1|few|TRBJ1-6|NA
TGCGCCAGCAGCTTATGGGACAATGGGGCGTCACCCCTCCACTTT
CASSLWDNGASPLHF
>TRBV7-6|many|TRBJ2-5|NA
TGTGCCAGCAGCGCCGTGAGGGGACACCAAGAGACCCAGTACTTC
CASSAVRGHQETQYF
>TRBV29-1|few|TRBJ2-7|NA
TGCAGCGTAGCAGGGAGTTCCTACGAGCAGTACTTC
CSVAGSSYEQYF
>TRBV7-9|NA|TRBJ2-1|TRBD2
TGTGCCAGCAGCTTACGAGGGAGCGGGGGGGCCCGAGAGCAGTTCTTC
CASSLRGSGGAREQFF
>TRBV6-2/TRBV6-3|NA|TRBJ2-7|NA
TGTGCCAGCTCAGTCGGCTACGAGCAGTACTTC
CASSVGYEQYF
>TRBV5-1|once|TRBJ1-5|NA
TGCGCCAGCACTCACAATCAGCCCCAGCATTTT
CASTHNQPQHF
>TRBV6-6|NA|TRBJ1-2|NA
TGTGCCAGCAGTTCCGACAGGTCGAGAACTTATGGCTACACCTTC
CASSSDRSRTYGYTF
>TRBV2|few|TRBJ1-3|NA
TGTGCCAGCAGTGAGCGCAGGGCCTCTGGAAACACCATATATTTT
CASSERRASGNTIYF
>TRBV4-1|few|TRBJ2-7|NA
TGCGCCAGCAGCCAGACCGCGTCAGAATCTTACTACGAGCAGTACTTC
CASSQTASESYYEQYF
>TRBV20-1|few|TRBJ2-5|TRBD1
TGCAGTGCTAGAGAGGGGCCAGGGGGCGTTTTTGGGACCCAGTACTTC
CSAREGPGGVFGTQYF
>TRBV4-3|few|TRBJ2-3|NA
TGCGCCAGCAGCCAAGACTCGGTCGGCAGGGAGGAGGATACGCAGTATTTT
CASSQDSVGREEDTQYF
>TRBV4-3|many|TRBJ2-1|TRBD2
TGCGCCAGCAGCCAAGAGACTAGCGGTAATTACAATGAGCAGTTCTTC
CASSQETSGNYNEQFF
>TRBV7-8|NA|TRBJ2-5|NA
TGTGCCAGCAGCTTAGGTCGGCGGCGGGAGACCCAGTACTTC
CASSLGRRRETQYF
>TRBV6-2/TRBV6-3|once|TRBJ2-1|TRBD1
TGTGCCAGCAGTCCCGGGACAGGGTATGTCAATGAGCAGTTCTTC
CASSPGTGYVNEQFF
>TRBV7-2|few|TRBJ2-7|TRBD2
TGTGCCAGCAGCTTCGGGGGGGCCGGCGAGCAGTACTTC
CASSFGGAGEQYF
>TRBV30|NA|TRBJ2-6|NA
TGTGCCTGGGCGGGATCTGGGGCCAACGTCCTGACTTTC
CAWAGSGANVLTF
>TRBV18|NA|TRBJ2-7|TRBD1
TGTGCCAGCTCACCGGGACAGCCCTACGAGCAGTACTTC
CASSPGQPYEQYF